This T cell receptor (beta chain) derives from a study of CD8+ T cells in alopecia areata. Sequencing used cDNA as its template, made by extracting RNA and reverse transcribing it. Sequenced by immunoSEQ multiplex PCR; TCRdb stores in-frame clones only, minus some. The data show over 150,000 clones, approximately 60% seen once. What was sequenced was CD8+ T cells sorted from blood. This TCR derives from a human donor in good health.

CDR3 nucleotide sequence: TGCAGCCCCTTTCCCCCAGCCTTGAACACTGAAGCTTTCTTT. Translated: CSPFPPALNTEAFF. The rearrangement joins TRBV29-1 to TRBJ1-1; D call uncertain. The CDR3 is 14 residues long. Germline-derived CDR1 and CDR2 are SQVTM and ANQGSEA. V was cut by 8 bases and J by 0 bases, with 16 bases left in between.